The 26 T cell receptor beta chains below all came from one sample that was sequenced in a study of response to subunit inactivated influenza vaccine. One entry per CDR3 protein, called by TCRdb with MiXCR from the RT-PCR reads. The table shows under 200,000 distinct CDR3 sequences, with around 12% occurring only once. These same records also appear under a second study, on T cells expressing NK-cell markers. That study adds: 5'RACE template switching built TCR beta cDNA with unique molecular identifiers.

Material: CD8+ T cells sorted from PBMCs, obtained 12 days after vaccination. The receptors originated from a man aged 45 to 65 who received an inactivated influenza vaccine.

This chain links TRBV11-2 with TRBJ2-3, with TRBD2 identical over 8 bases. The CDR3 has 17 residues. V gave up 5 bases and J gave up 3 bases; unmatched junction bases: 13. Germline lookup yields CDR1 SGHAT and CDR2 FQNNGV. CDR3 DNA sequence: TGTGCCAGCAGCCTGGGGCTGACGGGAGGGCGGACAGATACGCAGTATTTT. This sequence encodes CASSLGLTGGRTDTQYF. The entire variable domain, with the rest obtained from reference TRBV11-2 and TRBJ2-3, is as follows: EAGVAQSPRYKIIEKRQSVAFWCNPISGHATLYWYQQILGQGPKLLIQFQNNGVVDDSQLPKDRFSAERLKGVDSTLKIQPAKLEDSAVYLCASSLGLTGGRTDTQYFGPGTRLTVL.

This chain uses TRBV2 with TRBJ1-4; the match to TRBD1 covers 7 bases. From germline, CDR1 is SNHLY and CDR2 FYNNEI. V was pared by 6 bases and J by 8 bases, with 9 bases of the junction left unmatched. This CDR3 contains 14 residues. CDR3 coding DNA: TGTGCCAGCAGGAACAGGGGCGGAAGAGAAAAACTGTTTTTT. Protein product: CASRNRGGREKLFF. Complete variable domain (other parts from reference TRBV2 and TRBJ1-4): EPEVTQTPSHQVTQMGQEVILRCVPISNHLYFYWYRQILGQKVEFLVSFYNNEISEKSEIFDDQFSVERPDGSNFTLKIRSTKLEDSAMYFCASRNRGGREKLFFGSGTQLSVL.

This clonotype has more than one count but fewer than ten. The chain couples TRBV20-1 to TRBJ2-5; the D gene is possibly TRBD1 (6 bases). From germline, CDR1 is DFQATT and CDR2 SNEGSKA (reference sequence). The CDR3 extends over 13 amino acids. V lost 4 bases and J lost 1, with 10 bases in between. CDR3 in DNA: TGCAGTGCTACCCGGGACACCCAAGAGACCCAGTACTTC. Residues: CSATRDTQETQYF.

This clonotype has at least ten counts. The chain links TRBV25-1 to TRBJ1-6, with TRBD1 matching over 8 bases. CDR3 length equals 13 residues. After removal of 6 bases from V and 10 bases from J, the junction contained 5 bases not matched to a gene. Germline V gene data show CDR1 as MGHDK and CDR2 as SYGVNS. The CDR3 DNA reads TGTGCCAGCAGGACAGGGGATTTGTCACCCCTCCACTTT. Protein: CASRTGDLSPLHF. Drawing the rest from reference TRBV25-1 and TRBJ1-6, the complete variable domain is EADIYQTPRYLVIGTGKKITLECSQTMGHDKMYWYQQDPGMELHLIHYSYGVNSTEKGDLSSESTVSRIRTEHFPLTLESARPSHTSQYLCASRTGDLSPLHFGNGTRLTVT.

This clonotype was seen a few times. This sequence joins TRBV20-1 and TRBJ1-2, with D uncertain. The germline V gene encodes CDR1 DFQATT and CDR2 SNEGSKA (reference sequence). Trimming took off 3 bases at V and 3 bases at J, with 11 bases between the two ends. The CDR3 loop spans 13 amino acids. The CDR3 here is CSASPPSDYGYTF. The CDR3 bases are TGCAGTGCTAGTCCGCCATCAGACTATGGCTACACCTTC.

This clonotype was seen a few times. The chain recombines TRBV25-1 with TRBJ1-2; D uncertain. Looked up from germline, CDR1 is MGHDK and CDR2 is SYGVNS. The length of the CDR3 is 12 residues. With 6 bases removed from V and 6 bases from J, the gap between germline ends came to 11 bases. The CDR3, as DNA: TGTGCCAGCAGGATTGGAGCGGATGGCTACACCTTC. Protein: CASRIGADGYTF.

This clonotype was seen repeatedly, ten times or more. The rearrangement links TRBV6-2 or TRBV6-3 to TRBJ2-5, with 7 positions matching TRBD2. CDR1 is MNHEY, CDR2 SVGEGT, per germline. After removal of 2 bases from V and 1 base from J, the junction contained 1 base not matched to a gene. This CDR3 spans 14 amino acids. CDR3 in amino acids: CASSYSGAQETQYF. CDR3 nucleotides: TGTGCCAGCAGTTACAGCGGGGCCCAAGAGACCCAGTACTTC.

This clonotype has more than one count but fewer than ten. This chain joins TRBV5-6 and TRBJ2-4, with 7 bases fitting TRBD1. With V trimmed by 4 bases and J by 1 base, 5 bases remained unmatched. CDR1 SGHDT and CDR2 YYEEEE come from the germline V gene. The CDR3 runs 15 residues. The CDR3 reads CASSRPDRAKNIQYF. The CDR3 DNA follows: TGTGCCAGCAGCCGCCCGGACAGGGCCAAAAACATTCAGTACTTC.

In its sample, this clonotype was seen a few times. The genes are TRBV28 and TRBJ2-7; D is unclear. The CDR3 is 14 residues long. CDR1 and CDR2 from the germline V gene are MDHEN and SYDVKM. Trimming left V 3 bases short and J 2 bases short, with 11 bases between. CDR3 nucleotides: TGTGCCAGCAGTTTTTTGGTCGGCCCCTACGAGCAGTACTTC. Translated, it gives CASSFLVGPYEQYF.

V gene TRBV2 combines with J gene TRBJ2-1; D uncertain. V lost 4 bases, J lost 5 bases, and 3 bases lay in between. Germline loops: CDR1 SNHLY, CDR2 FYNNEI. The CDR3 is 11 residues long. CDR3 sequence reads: CASSVDNEQFF. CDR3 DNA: TGTGCCAGCAGTGTAGACAATGAGCAGTTCTTC.

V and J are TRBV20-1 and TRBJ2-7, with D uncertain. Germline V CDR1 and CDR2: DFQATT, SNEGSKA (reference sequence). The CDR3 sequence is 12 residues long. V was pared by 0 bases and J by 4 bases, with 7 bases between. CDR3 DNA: TGCAGTGCTAGAGATCCGCAGTACGAGCAGTACTTC. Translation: CSARDPQYEQYF.

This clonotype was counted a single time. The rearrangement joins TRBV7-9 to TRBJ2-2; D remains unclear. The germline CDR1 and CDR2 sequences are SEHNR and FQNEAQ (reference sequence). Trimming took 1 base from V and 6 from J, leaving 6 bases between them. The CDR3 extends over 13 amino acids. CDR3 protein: CASSLGNPGELFF. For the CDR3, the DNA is TGTGCCAGCAGCTTAGGTAACCCCGGGGAGCTGTTTTTT.

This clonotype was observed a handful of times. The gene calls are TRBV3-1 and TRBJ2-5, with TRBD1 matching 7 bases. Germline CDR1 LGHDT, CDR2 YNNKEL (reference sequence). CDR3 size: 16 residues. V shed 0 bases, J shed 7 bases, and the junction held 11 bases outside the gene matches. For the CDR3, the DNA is TGTGCCAGCAGCCAAGAGGCGAGACAGGGAAGGGGGACCCAGTACTTC. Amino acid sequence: CASSQEARQGRGTQYF.

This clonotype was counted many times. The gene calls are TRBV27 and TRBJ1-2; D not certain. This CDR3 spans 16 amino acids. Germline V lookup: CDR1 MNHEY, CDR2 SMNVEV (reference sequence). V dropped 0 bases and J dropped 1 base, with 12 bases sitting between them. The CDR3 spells CASSLSLPTVNYGYTF. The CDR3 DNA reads TGTGCCAGCAGTTTATCCCTCCCGACGGTTAACTATGGCTACACCTTC.

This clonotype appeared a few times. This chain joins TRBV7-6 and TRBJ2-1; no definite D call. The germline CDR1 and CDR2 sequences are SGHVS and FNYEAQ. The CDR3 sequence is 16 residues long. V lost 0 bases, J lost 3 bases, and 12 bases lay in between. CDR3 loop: CASSLAVGSGYNEQFF. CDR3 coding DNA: TGTGCCAGCAGCTTAGCGGTAGGGTCGGGCTACAATGAGCAGTTCTTC.

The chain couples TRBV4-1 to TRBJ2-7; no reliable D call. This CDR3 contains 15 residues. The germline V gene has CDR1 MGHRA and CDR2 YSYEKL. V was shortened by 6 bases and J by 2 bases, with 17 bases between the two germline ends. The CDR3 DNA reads TGCGCCAGCAGTCGATTGACCCAAACCCCCTACGAGCAGTACTTC. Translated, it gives CASSRLTQTPYEQYF.

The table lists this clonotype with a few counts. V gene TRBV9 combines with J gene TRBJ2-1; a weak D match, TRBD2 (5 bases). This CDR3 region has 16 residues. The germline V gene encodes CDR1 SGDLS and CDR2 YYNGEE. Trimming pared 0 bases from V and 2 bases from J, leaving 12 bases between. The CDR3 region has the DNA TGTGCCAGCAGCGTAGCGCTAGCCGGAACCTACAATGAGCAGTTCTTC. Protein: CASSVALAGTYNEQFF.

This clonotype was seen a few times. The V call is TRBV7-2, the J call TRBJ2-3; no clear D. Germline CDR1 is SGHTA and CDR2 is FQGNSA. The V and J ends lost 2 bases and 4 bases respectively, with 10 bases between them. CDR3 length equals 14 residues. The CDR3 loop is CASSLKSVADTQYF. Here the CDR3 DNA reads TGTGCCAGCAGCTTAAAGTCCGTAGCAGATACGCAGTATTTT. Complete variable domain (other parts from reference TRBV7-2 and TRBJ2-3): GAGVSQSPSNKVTEKGKDVELRCDPISGHTALYWYRQSLGQGLEFLIYFQGNSAPDKSGLPSDRFSAERTGGSVSTLTIQRTQQEDSAVYLCASSLKSVADTQYFGPGTRLTVL.

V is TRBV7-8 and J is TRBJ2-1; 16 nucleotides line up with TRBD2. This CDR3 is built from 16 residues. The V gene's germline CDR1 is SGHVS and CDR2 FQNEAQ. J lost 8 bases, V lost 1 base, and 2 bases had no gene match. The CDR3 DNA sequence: TGTGCCAGCAGCTTAGGGGGACTAGCGGGAGGGTATGAGCAGTTCTTC. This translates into CASSLGGLAGGYEQFF.

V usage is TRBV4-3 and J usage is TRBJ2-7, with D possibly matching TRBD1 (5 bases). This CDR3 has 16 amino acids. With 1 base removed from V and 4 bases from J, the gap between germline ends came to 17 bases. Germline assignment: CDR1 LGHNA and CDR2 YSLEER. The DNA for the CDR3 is TGCGCCAGCAGCCAAGCTCACCAGGGTCCGTCTTACGAGCAGTACTTC. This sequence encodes CASSQAHQGPSYEQYF.

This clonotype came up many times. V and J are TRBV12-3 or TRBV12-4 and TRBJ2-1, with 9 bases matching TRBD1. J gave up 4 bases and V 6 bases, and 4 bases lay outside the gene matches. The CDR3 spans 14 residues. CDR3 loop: CASSTGQGYNEQFF. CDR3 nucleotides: TGTGCCAGCAGCACTGGACAGGGGTACAATGAGCAGTTCTTC.

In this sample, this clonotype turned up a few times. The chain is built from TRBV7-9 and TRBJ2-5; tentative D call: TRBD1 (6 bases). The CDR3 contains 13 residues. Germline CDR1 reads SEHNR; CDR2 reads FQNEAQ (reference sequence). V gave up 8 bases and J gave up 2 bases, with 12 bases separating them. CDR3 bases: TGTGCCAGCTCGACAGGAGCGCAAGAGACCCAGTACTTC. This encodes CASSTGAQETQYF.

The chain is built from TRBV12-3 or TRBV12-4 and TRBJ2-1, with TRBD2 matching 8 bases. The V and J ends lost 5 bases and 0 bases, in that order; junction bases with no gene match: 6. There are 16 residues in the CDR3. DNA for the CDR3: TGTGCCAGCAGTCCTCACGGGGGGGCCTCCTACAATGAGCAGTTCTTC. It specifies CASSPHGGASYNEQFF.

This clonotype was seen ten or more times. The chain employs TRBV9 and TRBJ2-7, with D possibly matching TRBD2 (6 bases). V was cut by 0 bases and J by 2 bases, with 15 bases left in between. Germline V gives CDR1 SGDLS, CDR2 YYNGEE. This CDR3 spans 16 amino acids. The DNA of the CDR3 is TGTGCCAGCAGCGTAGGAGGGGCGGGGTCCCCCTACGAGCAGTACTTC. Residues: CASSVGGAGSPYEQYF.

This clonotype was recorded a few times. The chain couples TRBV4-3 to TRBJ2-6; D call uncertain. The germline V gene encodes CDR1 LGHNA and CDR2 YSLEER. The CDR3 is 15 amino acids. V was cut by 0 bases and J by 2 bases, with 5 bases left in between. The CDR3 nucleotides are TGCGCCAGCAGCCAAGATCACCCTGGGGCCAACGTCCTGACTTTC. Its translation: CASSQDHPGANVLTF.

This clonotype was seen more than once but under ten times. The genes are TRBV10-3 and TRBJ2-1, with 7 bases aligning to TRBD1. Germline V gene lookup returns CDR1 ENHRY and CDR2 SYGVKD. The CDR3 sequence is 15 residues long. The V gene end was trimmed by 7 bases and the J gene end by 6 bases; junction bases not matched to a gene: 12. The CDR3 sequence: CAIKGQGTARNEQFF. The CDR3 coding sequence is TGTGCCATCAAGGGTCAGGGGACAGCCCGCAATGAGCAGTTCTTC.